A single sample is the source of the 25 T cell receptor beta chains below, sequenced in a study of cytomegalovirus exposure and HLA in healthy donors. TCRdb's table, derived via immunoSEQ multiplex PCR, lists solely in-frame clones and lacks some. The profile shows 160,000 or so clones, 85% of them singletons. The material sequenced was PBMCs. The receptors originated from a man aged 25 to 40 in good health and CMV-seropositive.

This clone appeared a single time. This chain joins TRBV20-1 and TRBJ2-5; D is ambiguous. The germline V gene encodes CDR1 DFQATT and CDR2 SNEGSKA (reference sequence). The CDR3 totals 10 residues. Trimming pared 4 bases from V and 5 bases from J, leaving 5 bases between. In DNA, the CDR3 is TGCAGTGCTAACGGGGAGACCCAGTACTTC. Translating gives CSANGETQYF.

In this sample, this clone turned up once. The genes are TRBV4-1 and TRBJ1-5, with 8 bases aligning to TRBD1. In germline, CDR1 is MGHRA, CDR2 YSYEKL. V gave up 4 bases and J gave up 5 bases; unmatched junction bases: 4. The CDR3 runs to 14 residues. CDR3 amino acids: CASSPDRADQPQHF. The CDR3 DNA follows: TGCGCCAGCAGCCCGGACAGGGCAGATCAGCCCCAGCATTTT.

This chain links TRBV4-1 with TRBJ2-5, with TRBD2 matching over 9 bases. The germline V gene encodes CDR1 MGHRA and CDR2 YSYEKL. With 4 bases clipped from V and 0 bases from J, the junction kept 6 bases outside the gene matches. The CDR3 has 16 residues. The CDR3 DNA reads TGCGCCAGCAGCCCCAGACTAGCGGCGTACCAAGAGACCCAGTACTTC. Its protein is CASSPRLAAYQETQYF.

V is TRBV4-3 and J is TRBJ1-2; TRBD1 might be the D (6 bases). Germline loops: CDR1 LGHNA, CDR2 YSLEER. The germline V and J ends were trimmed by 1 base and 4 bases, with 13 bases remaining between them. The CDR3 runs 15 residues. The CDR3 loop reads CASSQGGGQSYGYTF. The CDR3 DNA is TGCGCCAGCAGCCAAGGCGGGGGGCAGAGCTATGGCTACACCTTC.

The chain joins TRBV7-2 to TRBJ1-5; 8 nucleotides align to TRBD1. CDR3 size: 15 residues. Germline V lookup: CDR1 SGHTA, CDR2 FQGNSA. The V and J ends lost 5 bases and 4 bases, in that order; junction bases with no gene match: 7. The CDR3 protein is CASSLTGGLNQPQHF. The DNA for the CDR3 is TGTGCCAGCAGCCTTACAGGGGGACTTAATCAGCCCCAGCATTTT.

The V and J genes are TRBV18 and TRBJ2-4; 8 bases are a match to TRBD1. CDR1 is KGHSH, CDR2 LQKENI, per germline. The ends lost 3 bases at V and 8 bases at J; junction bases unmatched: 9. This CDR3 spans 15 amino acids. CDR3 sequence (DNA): TGTGCCAGCTCACCTCGGGACAGGCCCATGTACATTCAGTACTTC. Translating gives CASSPRDRPMYIQYF.

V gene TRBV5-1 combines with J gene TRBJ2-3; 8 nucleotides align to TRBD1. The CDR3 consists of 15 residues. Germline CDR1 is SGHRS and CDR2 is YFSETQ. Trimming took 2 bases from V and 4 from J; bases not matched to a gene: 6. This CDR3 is CASSFQGASADTQYF. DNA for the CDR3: TGCGCCAGCAGCTTCCAGGGGGCGAGCGCAGATACGCAGTATTTT.

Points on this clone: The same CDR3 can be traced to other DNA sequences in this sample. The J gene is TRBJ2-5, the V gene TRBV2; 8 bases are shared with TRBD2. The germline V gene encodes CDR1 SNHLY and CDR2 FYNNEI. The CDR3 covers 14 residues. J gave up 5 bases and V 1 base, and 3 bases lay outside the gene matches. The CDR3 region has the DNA TGTGCCAGCAGTGAAGGACTAGCGAGTGAGACCCAGTACTTC. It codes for CASSEGLASETQYF.

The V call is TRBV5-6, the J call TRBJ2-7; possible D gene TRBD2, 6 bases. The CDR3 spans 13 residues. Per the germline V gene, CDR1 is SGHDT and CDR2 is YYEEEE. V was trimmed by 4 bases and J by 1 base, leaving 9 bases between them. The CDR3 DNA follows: TGTGCCAGCAGCGCGGGACGGTCCTACGAGCAGTACTTC. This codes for CASSAGRSYEQYF.

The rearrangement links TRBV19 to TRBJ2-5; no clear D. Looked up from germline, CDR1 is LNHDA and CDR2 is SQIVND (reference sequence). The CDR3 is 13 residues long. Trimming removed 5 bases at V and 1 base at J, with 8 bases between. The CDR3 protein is CASSDTIQETQYF. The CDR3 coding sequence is TGTGCCAGTAGTGACACAATCCAAGAGACCCAGTACTTC.

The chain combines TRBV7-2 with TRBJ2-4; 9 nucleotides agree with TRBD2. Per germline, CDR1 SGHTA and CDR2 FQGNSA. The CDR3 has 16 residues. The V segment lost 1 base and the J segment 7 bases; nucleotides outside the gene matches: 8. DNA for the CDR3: TGTGCCAGCAGCTTAGTGGCGGGGGGGCCGGGGAACATTCAGTACTTC. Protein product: CASSLVAGGPGNIQYF.

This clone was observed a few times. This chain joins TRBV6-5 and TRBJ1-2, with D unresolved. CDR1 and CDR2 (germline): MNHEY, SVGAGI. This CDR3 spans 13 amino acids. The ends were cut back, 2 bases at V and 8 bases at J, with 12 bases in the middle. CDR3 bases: TGTGCCAGCAGTTACGATGGAGTTGGCGGCTACACCTTC. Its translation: CASSYDGVGGYTF.

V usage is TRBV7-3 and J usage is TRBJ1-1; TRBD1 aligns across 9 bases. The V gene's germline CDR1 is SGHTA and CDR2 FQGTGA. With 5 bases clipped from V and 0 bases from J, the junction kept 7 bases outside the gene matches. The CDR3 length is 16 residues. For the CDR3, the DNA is TGTGCCAGCAGCCCCGGACAGGGGCCCTTGAACACTGAAGCTTTCTTT. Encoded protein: CASSPGQGPLNTEAFF. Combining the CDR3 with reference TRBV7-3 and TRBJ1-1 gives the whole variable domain GAGVSQTPSNKVTEKGKYVELRCDPISGHTALYWYRQSLGQGPEFLIYFQGTGAADDSGLPNDRFFAVRPEGSVSTLKIQRTERGDSAVYLCASSPGQGPLNTEAFFGQGTRLTVV.

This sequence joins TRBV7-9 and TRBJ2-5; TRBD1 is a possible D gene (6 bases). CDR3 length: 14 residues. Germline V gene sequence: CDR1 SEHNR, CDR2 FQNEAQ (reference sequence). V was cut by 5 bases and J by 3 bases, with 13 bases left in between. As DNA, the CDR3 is TGTGCCAGCAGCGGAGTGGGGGCCGAAGAGACCCAGTACTTC. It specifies CASSGVGAEETQYF.

In nucleotides, the CDR3 is TGTGCCAGCAGACAACAGGCTAATCAGCCCCAGCATTTT. The encoded protein is CASRQQANQPQHF. The V and J genes are TRBV2 and TRBJ1-5; weak D call: TRBD1 (5 bases). Germline CDR1 SNHLY, CDR2 FYNNEI. The V end was cut by 6 bases, the J end by 4 bases, with 10 bases between. This CDR3 has 13 residues. The full variable domain, with the rest looked up from reference TRBV2 and TRBJ1-5, is EPEVTQTPSHQVTQMGQEVILRCVPISNHLYFYWYRQILGQKVEFLVSFYNNEISEKSEIFDDQFSVERPDGSNFTLKIRSTKLEDSAMYFCASRQQANQPQHFGDGTRLSIL.

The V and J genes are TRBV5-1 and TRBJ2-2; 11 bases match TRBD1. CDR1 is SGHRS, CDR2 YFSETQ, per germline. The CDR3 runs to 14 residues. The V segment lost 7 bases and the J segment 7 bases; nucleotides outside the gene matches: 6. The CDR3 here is CASGTGGSVGELFF. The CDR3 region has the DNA TGCGCCAGCGGGACAGGGGGAAGTGTCGGGGAGCTGTTTTTT.

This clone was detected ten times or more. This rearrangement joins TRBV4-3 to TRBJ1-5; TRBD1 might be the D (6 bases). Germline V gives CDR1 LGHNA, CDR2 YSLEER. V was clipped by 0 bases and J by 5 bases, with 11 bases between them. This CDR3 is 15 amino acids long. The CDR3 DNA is TGCGCCAGCAGCCAAGATAACACAGGGTATCAGCCCCAGCATTTT. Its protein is CASSQDNTGYQPQHF.

DNA for the CDR3: TGTGCCAGCAACGGACAGTTCACAACTAATGAAAAACTGTTTTTT. As protein: CASNGQFTTNEKLFF. The rearrangement links TRBV6-1 to TRBJ1-4; the D gene is possibly TRBD1 (6 bases). The ends were cut back, 7 bases at V and 0 bases at J, with 12 bases in the middle. This CDR3 is built from 15 residues. The germline V gene encodes CDR1 MNHNS and CDR2 SASEGT.

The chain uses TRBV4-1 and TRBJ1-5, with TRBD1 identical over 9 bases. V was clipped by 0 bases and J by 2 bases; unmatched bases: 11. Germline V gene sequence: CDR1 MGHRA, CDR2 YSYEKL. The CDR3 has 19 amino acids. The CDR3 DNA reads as TGCGCCAGCAGCCAAGAAGGGGACAGGGTTGGTTTAGGCAATCAGCCCCAGCATTTT. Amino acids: CASSQEGDRVGLGNQPQHF.

The CDR3 is CASSSVGFYEQYF. CDR3 bases: TGTGCCAGTAGTAGTGTCGGGTTCTACGAGCAGTACTTC. V and J are TRBV19 and TRBJ2-7; D remains unclear. The CDR3 totals 13 residues. The V and J ends lost 4 bases and 3 bases respectively, with 10 bases between them. Looked up from germline, CDR1 is LNHDA and CDR2 is SQIVND (reference sequence).

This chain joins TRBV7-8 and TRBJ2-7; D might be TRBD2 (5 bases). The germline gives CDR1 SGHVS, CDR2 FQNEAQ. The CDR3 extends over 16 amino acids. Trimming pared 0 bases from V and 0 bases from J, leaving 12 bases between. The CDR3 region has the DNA TGTGCCAGCAGCTTAGCCCTAACCGGGATCTCCTACGAGCAGTACTTC. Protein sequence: CASSLALTGISYEQYF.

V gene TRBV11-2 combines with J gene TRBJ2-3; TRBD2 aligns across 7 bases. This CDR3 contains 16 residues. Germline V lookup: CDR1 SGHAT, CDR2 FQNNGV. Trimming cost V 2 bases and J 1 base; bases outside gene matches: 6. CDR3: CASSLPFAGGTDTQYF. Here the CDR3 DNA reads TGTGCCAGCAGCTTACCCTTCGCGGGGGGCACAGATACGCAGTATTTT.

The CDR3 coding sequence is TGTGCCAGCAGCTTGGCGGGGGGCGGAGGAGGCTACACCTTC. Its protein product is CASSLAGGGGGYTF. The chain uses TRBV5-4 and TRBJ1-2; D perhaps matches TRBD1 (6 bases). Germline V CDR1 and CDR2: SGHNT, YYREEE (reference sequence). V lost 0 bases to trimming and J lost 8 bases, with 14 bases between them. The CDR3 sequence is 14 residues long. The full variable domain, in which reference TRBV5-4 and TRBJ1-2 provide the parts outside the CDR3, is ETGVTQSPTHLIKTRGQQVTLRCSSQSGHNTVSWYQQALGQGPQFIFQYYREEENGRGNFPPRFSGLQFPNYSSELNVNALELDDSALYLCASSLAGGGGGYTFGSGTRLTVV.

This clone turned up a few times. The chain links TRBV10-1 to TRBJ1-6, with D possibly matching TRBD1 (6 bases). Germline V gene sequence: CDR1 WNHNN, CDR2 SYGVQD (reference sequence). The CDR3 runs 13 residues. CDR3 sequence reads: CASGQSPNSPLHF. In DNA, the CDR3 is TGCGCTAGTGGACAGAGCCCAAATTCACCCCTCCACTTT.

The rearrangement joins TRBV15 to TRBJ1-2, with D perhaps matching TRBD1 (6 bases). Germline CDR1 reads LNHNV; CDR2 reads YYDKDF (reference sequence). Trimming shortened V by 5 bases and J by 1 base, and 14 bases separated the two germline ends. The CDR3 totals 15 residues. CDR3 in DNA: TGTGCCACCAGCCCTAGACAGGCCGGTAACTATGGCTACACCTTC. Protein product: CATSPRQAGNYGYTF.